This TCR beta chain was documented in a study of tumor-infiltrating lymphocytes in primary liver carcinoma (dated by TCRdb to about 2017). As for the study more broadly: Hepatocellular carcinoma (four) or combined HCC and intrahepatic cholangiocarcinoma (one) was present in the five patients, who were three men and two women aged 30 to 69 years. The five patients had tumors staged T1-T3 N0M0, with maximum diameters ranging from 4.2 to 10 cm. Each sample produced roughly 3.5 to 8 million productive TCRbeta reads, and read depth showed no significant difference between tissue types. Across five regions of each liver tumor, along with adjacent normal tissue and blood, the study brought together TCRbeta repertoire sequencing, expression microarrays and whole-exome sequencing. A total of approximately 35 specimens from 5 patients underwent TCRbeta repertoire sequencing, comprising some 25 tumor regions, 5 adjacent noncancerous liver tissues and 5 peripheral blood samples. The 25 to 30 tumor region samples were profiled with Agilent mRNA microarrays so that TCRbeta repertoire diversity could be related to the local molecular phenotype. Repertoires from technical replicates were highly reproducible, with mean shared-clone rates about 0.88 and correlation coefficients above 0.95. General findings and caveats noted by the study authors: Only roughly 7-24% of top clones appeared in all five regions of a tumor, which suggests that tumor-infiltrating T cells are spatially heterogeneous. Because the samples were bulk and unsorted, CD4+ and CD8+ T cell repertoires could not be compared. The study included only four to six patients, and the authors note findings should be validated in a larger study. Pairs of tumor regions showed greater repertoire overlap (mean roughly 35%) than tumor-adjacent pairs (roughly 17%) or tumor-blood pairs (approximately 15%), which is consistent with antigen-driven expansion. Only the TCR beta chain was sequenced, so true repertoire diversity is likely underestimated because unpaired alpha chains were not captured. A significantly larger repertoire fraction was made up by the top 250 clones in tumors than in blood (p = 0.039).

A constant-region primer and ProtoScript II reverse transcriptase were used to reverse-transcribe TCRbeta-specific cDNA from 500 ng total RNA. TCRbeta libraries were built with three nested multiplex PCR rounds, a slightly modified ARM-PCR procedure. Multiplex TRBV1-TRBV30 forward primers and a Cbeta reverse primer were used in the first two PCR rounds, each of which was run for roughly 9 cycles. Sample barcodes and Illumina adapters were added in a final 25-cycle PCR using Deep VentR polymerase. Before sequencing, amplicons of 200-500 bp were purified from gel using a QIAquick gel extraction kit. TCRbeta amplicons were sequenced on an Illumina HiSeq 2500 with 250-bp paired-end reads. The source study handled its data this way. To recover full CDR3 sequences, reads were quality-trimmed using Trimmomatic v0.33 and paired reads were then merged using FLASH v1.2.11. V, D and J germline segments were assigned to the rearranged TCRbeta sequences by MiGEC v1.2.1b. Clonotype statistics and Shannon-Wiener diversity indices were computed with VDJtools v1.0.0. Except for diversity analysis, only each sample's 250 most abundant clonotypes were used in subsequent analyses to reduce sampling bias. TCRdb passed the public sequencing reads through fastp at Q25 and MiXCR, retaining productive beta sequences. Identical CDR3 proteins give one entry, which carries the most common genes and DNA. These V and J calls are TCRdb output, not the study's own analysis. Recorded for this sample are around 80,000 distinct CDR3 sequences; 72% of them occurred a single time. The top ten clones comprise approximately 19% of the sample.

Between the V and J ends, shortened by 3 bases and 5 bases respectively, the junction contains 3 bases. CDR1 ENHRY and CDR2 SYGVKD were looked up in the germline V gene. Counted from cysteine to phenylalanine, this CDR3 has 11 amino acids. The CDR3 DNA has 33 bases and is translated from base 1. Without any cell sorting, total RNA and DNA were co-extracted from about 20-30 mg of bulk tissue using the AllPrep DNA/RNA mini kit. Roughly five patients with histopathologically diagnosed primary liver carcinoma underwent surgical resection in China between November 2015 and 2016. Patients had chronic HBV infection and were treatment-naive at sampling. Each tumor was sampled at five spatially separated regions: the tumor centre plus the superior, inferior, left-lateral and right-lateral poles. According to histology, viable tumor cells made up more than 85% of every tumor sample. Fresh tumor and adjacent tissue pieces were bisected; one half was stored in RNAlater at -80°C, the other sent for histology.

By sample share, this clonotype is medium-sized (0.01 to 0.1%). Its antigen remains unidentified. No much larger clone is present one base from it, and per-base qualities are unavailable. Rearrangement joined TRBV10-3 to TRBJ2-3, with the D gene not clear enough to name. Material: liver tumor tissue from sampling region 1. Taken with the paper, the label for cell subset or site translates to: tumor region T1, superior pole. This TCR came from a middle-aged man with primary liver carcinoma and hepatitis B virus infection. The CDR3 in this case is CAISDQDTQYF. The DNA reads as follows: TGTGCCATCAGTGATCAAGATACGCAGTATTTT.